The 20 T cell receptor beta chains given below trace back to one sample, sequenced in a study of T cell repertoires in cytomegalovirus infection. Each CDR3 protein is one row after TCRdb ran MiXCR on the reads. The repertoire holds under 150,000 distinct CDR3 sequences, with 20% to 30% as singletons. No antigen has been identified for these receptors. The sample consisted of PBMCs, sequenced either directly or after in vitro stimulation (not recorded which). All receptors derive from a human donor in good health (CMV status not recorded). Some clones in this sample may be carry-over from other donors' samples.

V gene TRBV7-9 combines with J gene TRBJ2-7; TRBD1 matches at 9 bases. The CDR3 is 15 amino acids. Germline V gene data show CDR1 as SEHNR and CDR2 as FQNEAQ (reference sequence). Losses at the gene ends were 8 bases for V and 3 bases for J; bases not matched to a gene: 11. In nucleotides, the CDR3 is TGTGCCAGCGCACGCCGGGGGACAGGGAACTACGAGCAGTACTTC. Protein: CASARRGTGNYEQYF.

This sequence joins TRBV12-3 or TRBV12-4 and TRBJ2-7, with a weak D call TRBD2 (6 bases). The CDR3 is 14 amino acids. The V end was cut by 5 bases, the J end by 0 bases, with 11 bases between. In DNA form, the CDR3 reads TGTGCCAGCAGTCCCGGGACTCGCTCCTACGAGCAGTACGTC. It is translated as CASSPGTRSYEQYV.

The V gene is TRBV5-1, the J gene TRBJ2-7; D may match TRBD1 or TRBD2 (5 bases each). The CDR3 extends over 16 amino acids. With 3 bases removed from V and 6 bases from J, the gap between germline ends came to 22 bases. CDR1 and CDR2 (germline): SGHRS, YFSETQ. The DNA of the CDR3 is TGCGCCAGCAGCTCCGCGCAGGGTCCCCAGGGAGCCGAGCAGTACTTC. Its translation is CASSSAQGPQGAEQYF.

Ten or more counts support this clonotype. This chain joins TRBV7-2 and TRBJ2-7; 9 nucleotides align to TRBD2. The germline gives CDR1 SGHTA, CDR2 FQGNSA. The CDR3 spans 17 residues. J was trimmed by 2 bases and V by 1 base; bases with no gene match: 9. The DNA for the CDR3 is TGTGCCAGCAGCTTAGGGCTAGCGGGGCCTCTACCCTACGAGCAGTACTTC. Translated, it gives CASSLGLAGPLPYEQYF.

V and J are TRBV7-4 and TRBJ1-1, with no clear D. V shed 7 bases and J shed 6 bases, with 27 bases lying between them. The CDR3 spans 17 residues. Germline V lookup: CDR1 SGHVT, CDR2 SQSDAQ. The CDR3 region is CASNGRTRGRTCSEAFF. In nucleotides, the CDR3 is TGTGCCAGCAACGGGCGCACCCGAGGCAGGACTTGCTCTGAAGCTTTCTTT.

This chain connects TRBV27 to TRBJ2-1; no clear D. Deletions cut 0 bases from V and 3 bases from J, with 15 bases between. The CDR3 has 17 residues. The germline V gene has CDR1 MNHEY and CDR2 SMNVEV (reference sequence). The DNA for the CDR3 is TGTGCCAGCAGTTTATCGCGACGGACCTCGTTCTACAATGAGCAGTTCTTC. Its protein is CASSLSRRTSFYNEQFF.

This clonotype was seen a few times. The V and J genes are TRBV6-1 and TRBJ1-4; 7 bases align to TRBD1. With 5 bases clipped from V and 0 bases from J, the junction kept 15 bases outside the gene matches. The V gene's germline CDR1 is MNHNS and CDR2 SASEGT. CDR3 length: 19 amino acids. CDR3 DNA sequence: TGTGCCAGCAGTTTGAGGCCAATACAGGGGCTAACAACTAATGAAAAACTGTTTTTT. It codes for CASSLRPIQGLTTNEKLFF.

This clonotype was detected only a few times. V is TRBV9 and J is TRBJ2-3; D gene unclear. Trimming removed 0 bases from V and 2 bases from J, with 7 bases in between. Germline CDR1 is SGDLS and CDR2 is YYNGEE. The CDR3 contains 14 residues. CDR3 region: CASSVAATTDTQYF. Written as DNA, the CDR3 is TGTGCCAGCAGCGTAGCGGCAACCACAGATACGCAGTATTTT.

This clonotype showed up just a few times. The chain has TRBV2 and TRBJ2-7, with a weak D call TRBD2 (6 bases). Trimming pared 6 bases from V and 2 bases from J, leaving 11 bases between. Germline V gives CDR1 SNHLY, CDR2 FYNNEI. This CDR3 has 13 residues. The CDR3 DNA follows: TGTGCCAGCAGCAAGACTAGTGCCTACGAGCAGTACTTC. Protein product: CASSKTSAYEQYF.

This clonotype appeared once. The chain joins TRBV4-3 to TRBJ2-2, with 11 bases matching TRBD2. The CDR3 contains 15 residues. Trimming cost V 0 bases and J 7 bases; bases outside gene matches: 1. CDR1 LGHNA and CDR2 YSLEER come from the germline V gene. As DNA, the CDR3 is TGCGCCAGCAGCCAAGAACTAGCGGGAGTCGGGGAGCTGTTTTTT. Its protein product is CASSQELAGVGELFF.

This clonotype was counted ten times or more. The chain recombines TRBV18 with TRBJ2-5, with a possible D match to TRBD2 (6 bases). This CDR3 region has 14 residues. Germline V lookup: CDR1 KGHSH, CDR2 LQKENI. Trimming cost V 3 bases and J 5 bases, with 13 bases left between them. CDR3 protein: CASSPTGEGETQYF. In DNA form, the CDR3 reads TGTGCCAGCTCACCTACGGGAGAGGGGGAGACCCAGTACTTC.

There are many counts of this clonotype. The rearrangement joins TRBV7-2 to TRBJ2-7; TRBD2 agrees at 8 bases. Germline assignment: CDR1 SGHTA and CDR2 FQGNSA. Losses at the gene ends were 5 bases for V and 3 bases for J; bases not matched to a gene: 18. This CDR3 comprises 18 residues. CDR3 loop: CASSEQTSVKVPRYEQYF. The CDR3 DNA is TGTGCCAGCAGCGAGCAGACTAGCGTGAAGGTTCCCCGCTACGAGCAGTACTTC. The full variable domain, with the rest looked up from reference TRBV7-2 and TRBJ2-7, is GAGVSQSPSNKVTEKGKDVELRCDPISGHTALYWYRQSLGQGLEFLIYFQGNSAPDKSGLPSDRFSAERTGGSVSTLTIQRTQQEDSAVYLCASSEQTSVKVPRYEQYFGPGTRLTVT.

This clonotype appeared a few times. The chain uses TRBV7-6 and TRBJ2-2, with a tentative D call TRBD2 (5 bases). Germline CDR1 SGHVS, CDR2 FNYEAQ. The germline V and J ends were trimmed by 1 base and 0 bases, with 6 bases remaining between them. The CDR3 has 15 amino acids. The CDR3 DNA is TGTGCCAGCAGCTTAGGGACTCCGAACACCGGGGAGCTGTTTTTT. Protein: CASSLGTPNTGELFF.

In its sample, this clonotype was seen a few times. This chain links TRBV28 with TRBJ1-2; possibly TRBD1 for D (6 bases). Germline V gene lookup returns CDR1 MDHEN and CDR2 SYDVKM. With 5 bases removed from V and 5 bases from J, the gap between germline ends came to 18 bases. This CDR3 comprises 15 residues. The CDR3 is CASSLGGGVRYGYTF. CDR3 DNA: TGTGCCAGCAGTCTAGGGGGGGGCGTGAGGTATGGCTACACCTTC.

Many counts were recorded for this clonotype. A junction end diverges from the germline sequence, so it may reflect a read error. The genes are TRBV7-8 and TRBJ2-3; 7 bases line up with TRBD1. CDR1 is SGHVS, CDR2 FQNEAQ, per germline. The CDR3 sequence is 14 residues long. The CDR3: CASSPRDSRDTQYF. The CDR3 coding sequence is TGTGCCAGCAGCCCGAGGGACAGCAGAGATACGCAGTATTTT.

The chain combines TRBV19 with TRBJ2-6; weak D call: TRBD2 (6 bases). The CDR3 spans 16 residues. V gave up 6 bases and J gave up 4 bases, with 16 bases separating them. Germline lookup yields CDR1 LNHDA and CDR2 SQIVND (reference sequence). The CDR3: CASRGGGASGANVLTF. The CDR3 DNA is TGTGCCAGTAGGGGAGGAGGGGCGTCCGGGGCCAACGTCCTGACTTTC.

Only a few counts were recorded for this clonotype. The J gene is TRBJ2-3, the V gene TRBV24-1; D is perhaps TRBD1 or TRBD2 (6 bases each). The germline V gene has CDR1 KGHDR and CDR2 SFDVKD. The CDR3 spans 15 residues. V lost 5 bases to trimming and J lost 4 bases, with 15 bases between them. The CDR3 DNA follows: TGTGCCACCAGTGCGGGGGCCCCGAGCCCAGATACGCAGTATTTT. This translates into CATSAGAPSPDTQYF.

The genes are TRBV6-2 or TRBV6-3 and TRBJ1-1; unclear D gene. CDR3 size: 14 residues. Looked up from germline, CDR1 is MNHEY and CDR2 is SVGEGT. Trimming took 7 bases from V and 3 from J, leaving 15 bases between them. CDR3 sequence reads: CASTAGRAYTEAFF. CDR3 bases: TGTGCCAGCACCGCCGGAAGAGCGTACACTGAAGCTTTCTTT.

This clonotype is deemed medium-sized (0.01 to 0.1%). The CDR3 DNA reads as TGTGCCAGCAGCTTAGTTTTCGGGGGCACTGAAGCTTTCTTT. This encodes CASSLVFGGTEAFF. The V call is TRBV7-8, the J call TRBJ1-1, with D possibly being TRBD1 (5 bases). Trimming left V 1 base short and J 4 bases short, with 10 bases between. Germline CDR1 reads SGHVS; CDR2 reads FQNEAQ. The CDR3 runs 14 residues.

This clonotype was recorded only once. V is TRBV10-3 and J is TRBJ1-1; D is undetermined. Trimming took 4 bases from V and 8 from J, leaving 14 bases between them. Germline lookup yields CDR1 ENHRY and CDR2 SYGVKD. CDR3 length equals 13 residues. DNA for the CDR3: TGTGCCATCAGTGTTAAGGGAGAGCAAGAAGCTTTCTTT. Translation gives CAISVKGEQEAFF.